This T cell receptor (beta chain) originates from a study of cytomegalovirus exposure and HLA in healthy donors. Study-wide points: As a later analysis showed, a missense DCLRE1C variant was linked to trimming of TCR beta V- and J-genes. There were some public TCRs occurring in many donors, but most TCR sequences were rare. One later analysis reportedly identified an Asian-associated ancestry cluster that showed fewer N-insertions than the approximately 670-donor mean.

A note on this clone: Antigen unknown. Different DNA sequences within this sample yield the same CDR3.

Researchers ran the PCR with 60 Vbeta and 13 Jbeta primers. TCRdb's table, derived via immunoSEQ multiplex PCR, lists solely in-frame clones and lacks some. The sample consists of approximately 120,000 clones, 70% to 80% of them appearing once. The CDR3 sequence is 13 residues long. Trimming left V 2 bases short and J 4 bases short, with 9 bases between. Germline V CDR1 and CDR2: SGHRS, YFSETQ. The chain carries TRBV5-1 and TRBJ2-5; D gene ambiguous. Material for sequencing was PBMCs. The sequence was collected from a human donor in good health. The CDR3 here is CASSFSTGETQYF. DNA for the CDR3: TGCGCCAGCAGCTTTTCTACCGGAGAGACCCAGTACTTC.